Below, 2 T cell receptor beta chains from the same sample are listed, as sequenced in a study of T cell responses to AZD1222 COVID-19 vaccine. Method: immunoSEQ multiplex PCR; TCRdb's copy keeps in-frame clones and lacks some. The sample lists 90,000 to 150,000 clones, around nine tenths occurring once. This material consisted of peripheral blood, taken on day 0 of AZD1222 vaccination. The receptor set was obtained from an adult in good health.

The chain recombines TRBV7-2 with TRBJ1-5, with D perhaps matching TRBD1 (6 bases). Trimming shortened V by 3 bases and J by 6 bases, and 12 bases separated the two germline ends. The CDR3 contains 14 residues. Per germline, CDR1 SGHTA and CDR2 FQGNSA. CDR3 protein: CASSFSGGGQPQHF. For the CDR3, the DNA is TGTGCCAGCAGCTTTTCGGGAGGGGGTCAGCCCCAGCATTTT. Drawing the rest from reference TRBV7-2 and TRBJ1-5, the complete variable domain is GAGVSQSPSNKVTEKGKDVELRCDPISGHTALYWYRQSLGQGLEFLIYFQGNSAPDKSGLPSDRFSAERTGGSVSTLTIQRTQQEDSAVYLCASSFSGGGQPQHFGDGTRLSIL.

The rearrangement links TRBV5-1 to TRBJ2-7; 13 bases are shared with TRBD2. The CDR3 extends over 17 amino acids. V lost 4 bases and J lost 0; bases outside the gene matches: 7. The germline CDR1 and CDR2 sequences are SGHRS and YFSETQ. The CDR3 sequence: CASSPGRTSGGSYEQYF. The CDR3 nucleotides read TGCGCCAGCAGCCCCGGGCGGACTAGCGGGGGCTCCTACGAGCAGTACTTC.